A selection of T cell receptor beta chains follows, all from one sample in a study of post-analysis software for immune sequencing data. TCRdb re-called the PCR reads with MiXCR, one entry per CDR3 protein. The sample lists around 710,000 distinct CDR3 sequences, 46% seen once, with around 4.7% in the top ten. The sample was blood. The receptors originated from a girl aged 10 to 17 with multiple sclerosis. Each CDR3 is given without its conserved first and last residue.

TRBV7-3	TRBJ2-1	ASSLWGGEQF
TRBV6-5	TRBJ2-5	ASSPRVGETQY
TRBV2	TRBJ1-5	ASTGQGADQPQH
TRBV5-6	TRBJ2-7	ASSLRPAYEQY
TRBV30	TRBJ2-1	AWAAGTGGVNEQF
TRBV29-1	TRBJ2-5	SVKSGSIETQY
TRBV27	TRBJ2-3	ASRQFATDTQY
TRBV9	.	ASSRGRRSYNEQY
TRBV27	TRBJ1-5	ASSPRFGGNQPQH
TRBV3-1	TRBJ2-6	ASSQDEGSGIFSGANVLT